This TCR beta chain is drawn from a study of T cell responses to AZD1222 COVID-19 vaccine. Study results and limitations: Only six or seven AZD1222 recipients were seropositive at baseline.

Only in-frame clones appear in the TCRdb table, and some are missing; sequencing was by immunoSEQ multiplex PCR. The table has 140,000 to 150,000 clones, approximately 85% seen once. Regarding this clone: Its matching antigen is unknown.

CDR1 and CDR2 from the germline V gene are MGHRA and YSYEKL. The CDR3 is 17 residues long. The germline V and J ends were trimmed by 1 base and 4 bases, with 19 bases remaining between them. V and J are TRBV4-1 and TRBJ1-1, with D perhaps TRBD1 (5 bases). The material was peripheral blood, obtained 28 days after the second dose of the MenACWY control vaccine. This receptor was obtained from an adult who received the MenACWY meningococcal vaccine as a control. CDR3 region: CASSQGHLGFGGTEAFF. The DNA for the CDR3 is TGCGCCAGCAGCCAAGGCCACCTGGGGTTTGGGGGCACTGAAGCTTTCTTT.